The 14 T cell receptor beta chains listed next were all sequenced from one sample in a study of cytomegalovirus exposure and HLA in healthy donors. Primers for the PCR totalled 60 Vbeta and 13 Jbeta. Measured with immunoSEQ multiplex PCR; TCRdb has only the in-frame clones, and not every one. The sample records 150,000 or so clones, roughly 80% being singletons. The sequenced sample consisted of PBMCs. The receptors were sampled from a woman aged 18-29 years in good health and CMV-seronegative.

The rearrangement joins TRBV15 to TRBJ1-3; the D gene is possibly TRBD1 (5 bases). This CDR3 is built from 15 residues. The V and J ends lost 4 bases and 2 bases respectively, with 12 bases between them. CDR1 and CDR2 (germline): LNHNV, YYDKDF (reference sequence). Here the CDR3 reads CATSTDTSPGNTIYF. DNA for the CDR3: TGTGCCACCAGCACGGACACTTCACCTGGAAACACCATATATTTT.

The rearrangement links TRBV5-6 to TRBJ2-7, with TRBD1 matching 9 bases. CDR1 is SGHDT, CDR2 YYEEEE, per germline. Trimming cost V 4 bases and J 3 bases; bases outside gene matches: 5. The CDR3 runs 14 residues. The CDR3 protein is CASSRGTGSYEQYF. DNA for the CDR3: TGTGCCAGCAGCCGAGGGACAGGGAGCTACGAGCAGTACTTC. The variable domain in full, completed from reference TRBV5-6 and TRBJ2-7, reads DAGVTQSPTHLIKTRGQQVTLRCSPKSGHDTVSWYQQALGQGPQFIFQYYEEEERQRGNFPDRFSGHQFPNYSSELNVNALLLGDSALYLCASSRGTGSYEQYFGPGTRLTVT.

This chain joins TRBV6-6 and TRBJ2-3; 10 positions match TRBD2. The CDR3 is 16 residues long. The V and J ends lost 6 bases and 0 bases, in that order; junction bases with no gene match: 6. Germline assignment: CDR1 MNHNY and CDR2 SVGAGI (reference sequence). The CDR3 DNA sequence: TGTGCCAGCAGGGCGCTAGCGGGAGCTAGCACAGATACGCAGTATTTT. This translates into CASRALAGASTDTQYF.

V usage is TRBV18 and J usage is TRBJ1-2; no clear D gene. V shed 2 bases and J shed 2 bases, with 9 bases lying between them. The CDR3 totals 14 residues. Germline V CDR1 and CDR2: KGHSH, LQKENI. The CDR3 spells CASSPGRRNYGYTF. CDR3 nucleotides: TGTGCCAGCTCACCAGGGAGGAGGAACTATGGCTACACCTTC.

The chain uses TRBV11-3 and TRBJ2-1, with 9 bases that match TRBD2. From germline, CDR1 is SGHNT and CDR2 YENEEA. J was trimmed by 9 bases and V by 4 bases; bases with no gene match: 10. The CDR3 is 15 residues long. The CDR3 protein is CASSYRPVAGVEQFF. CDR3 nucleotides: TGTGCCAGCAGCTACCGCCCTGTAGCGGGAGTTGAGCAGTTCTTC.

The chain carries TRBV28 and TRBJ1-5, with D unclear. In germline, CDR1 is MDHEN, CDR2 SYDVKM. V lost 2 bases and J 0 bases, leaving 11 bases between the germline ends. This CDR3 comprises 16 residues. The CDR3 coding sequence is TGTGCCAGCAGTTTAGACCTCAGGAATAGCAATCAGCCCCAGCATTTT. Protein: CASSLDLRNSNQPQHF.

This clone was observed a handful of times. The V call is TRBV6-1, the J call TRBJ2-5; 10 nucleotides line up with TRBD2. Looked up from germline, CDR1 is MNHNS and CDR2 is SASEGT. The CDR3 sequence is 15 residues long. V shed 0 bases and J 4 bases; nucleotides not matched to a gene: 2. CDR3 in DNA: TGTGCCAGCAGTGAAGCAAGCGGGAGGGCAGAGACCCAGTACTTC. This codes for CASSEASGRAETQYF.

CDR3 bases: TGTGCCAGCAGCTTATTCGTCCTCAGGGAATGGAGTACTGAAGCTTTCTTT. As protein: CASSLFVLREWSTEAFF. This chain connects TRBV7-2 to TRBJ1-1, with TRBD1 as a possible D gene (5 bases). This CDR3 spans 17 amino acids. The V end was cut by 2 bases, the J end by 5 bases, with 21 bases between. Per the germline V gene, CDR1 is SGHTA and CDR2 is FQGNSA.

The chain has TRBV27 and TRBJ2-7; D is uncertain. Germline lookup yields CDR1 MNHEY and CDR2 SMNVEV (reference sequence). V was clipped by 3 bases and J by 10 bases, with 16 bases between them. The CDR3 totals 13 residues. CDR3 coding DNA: TGTGCCAGCAGTTTGAATCCTCTATCACCCCAGTACTTC. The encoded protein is CASSLNPLSPQYF.

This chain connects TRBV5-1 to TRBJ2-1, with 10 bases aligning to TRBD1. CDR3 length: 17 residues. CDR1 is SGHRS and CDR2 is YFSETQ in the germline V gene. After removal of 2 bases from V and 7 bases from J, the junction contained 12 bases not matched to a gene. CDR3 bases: TGCGCCAGCAGCTTAAGGAACCGGGACAGGGGCGTGAATGAGCAGTTCTTC. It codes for CASSLRNRDRGVNEQFF.

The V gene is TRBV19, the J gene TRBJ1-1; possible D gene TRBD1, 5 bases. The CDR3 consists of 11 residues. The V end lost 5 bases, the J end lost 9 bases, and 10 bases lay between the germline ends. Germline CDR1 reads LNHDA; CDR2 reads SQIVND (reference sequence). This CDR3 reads CASSDTGQAFF. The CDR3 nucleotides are TGTGCCAGTAGTGATACAGGCCAAGCTTTCTTT. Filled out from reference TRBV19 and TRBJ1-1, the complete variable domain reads DGGITQSPKYLFRKEGQNVTLSCEQNLNHDAMYWYRQDPGQGLRLIYYSQIVNDFQKGDIAEGYSVSREKKESFPLTVTSAQKNPTAFYLCASSDTGQAFFGQGTRLTVV.

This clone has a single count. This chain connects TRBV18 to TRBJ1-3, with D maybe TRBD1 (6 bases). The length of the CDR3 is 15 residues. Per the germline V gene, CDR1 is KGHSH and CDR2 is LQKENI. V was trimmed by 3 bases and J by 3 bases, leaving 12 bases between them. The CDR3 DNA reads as TGTGCCAGCTCACCCAGCCAGGGACATGGAAACACCATATATTTT. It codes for CASSPSQGHGNTIYF.

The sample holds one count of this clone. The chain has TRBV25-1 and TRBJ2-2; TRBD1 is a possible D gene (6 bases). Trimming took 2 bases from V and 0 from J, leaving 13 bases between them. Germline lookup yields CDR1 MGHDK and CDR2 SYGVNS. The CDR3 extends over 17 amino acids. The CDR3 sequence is CASSEVSGTPNTGELFF. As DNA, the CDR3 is TGTGCCAGCAGTGAAGTGTCCGGGACACCGAACACCGGGGAGCTGTTTTTT.

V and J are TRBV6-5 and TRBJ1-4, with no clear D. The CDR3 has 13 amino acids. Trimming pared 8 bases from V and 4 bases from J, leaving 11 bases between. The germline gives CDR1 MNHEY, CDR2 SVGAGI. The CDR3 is CASGGEGNEKLFF. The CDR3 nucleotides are TGTGCCAGCGGCGGGGAGGGTAATGAAAAACTGTTTTTT.